This T cell receptor (beta chain) was captured in a study of blood T cell repertoires in COVID-19. Germline CDR1 reads GTSNPN; CDR2 reads SVGIG (reference sequence). J was trimmed by 2 bases and V by 4 bases; bases with no gene match: 4. The CDR3 has 14 amino acids. The method was immunoSEQ multiplex PCR; TCRdb's version includes in-frame clones alone and lacks a portion of them. The table lists 300,000 to 450,000 clones, roughly nine tenths of them singletons. Sample: peripheral blood. The receptor was derived from a woman under 40 with COVID-19, enrolled during active disease. The chain joins TRBV30 to TRBJ2-3; 9 bases agree with TRBD2. The CDR3 sequence: CAWTGLAFTDTQYF. The DNA for the CDR3 is TGTGCCTGGACGGGACTAGCCTTCACAGATACGCAGTATTTT.